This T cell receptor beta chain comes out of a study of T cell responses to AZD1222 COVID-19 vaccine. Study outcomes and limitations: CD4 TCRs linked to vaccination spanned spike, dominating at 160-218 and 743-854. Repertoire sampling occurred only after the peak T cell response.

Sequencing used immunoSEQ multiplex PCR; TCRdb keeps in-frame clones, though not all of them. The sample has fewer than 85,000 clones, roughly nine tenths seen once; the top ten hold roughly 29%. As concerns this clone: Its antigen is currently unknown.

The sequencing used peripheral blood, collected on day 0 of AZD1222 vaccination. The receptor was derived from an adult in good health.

CDR3 sequence reads: CAISGPGFETQYF. Here the CDR3 DNA reads TGTGCCATCAGTGGACCTGGGTTTGAGACCCAGTACTTC. The V and J genes are TRBV10-3 and TRBJ2-5; D is uncertain. This CDR3 contains 13 residues. CDR1 and CDR2 from the germline V gene are ENHRY and SYGVKD. Trimming cost V 4 bases and J 5 bases, with 11 bases left between them.